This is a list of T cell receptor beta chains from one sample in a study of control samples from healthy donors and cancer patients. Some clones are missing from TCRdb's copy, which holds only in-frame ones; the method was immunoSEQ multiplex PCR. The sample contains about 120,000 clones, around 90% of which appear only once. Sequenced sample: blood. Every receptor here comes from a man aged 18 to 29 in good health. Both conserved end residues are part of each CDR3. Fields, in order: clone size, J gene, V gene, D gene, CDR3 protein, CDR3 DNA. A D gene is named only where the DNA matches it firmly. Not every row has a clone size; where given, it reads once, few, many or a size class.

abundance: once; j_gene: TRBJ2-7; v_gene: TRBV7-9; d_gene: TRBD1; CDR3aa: CASSSTGEVYEQYF; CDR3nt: TGTGCCAGCAGCTCGACAGGGGAGGTGTACGAGCAGTACTTC
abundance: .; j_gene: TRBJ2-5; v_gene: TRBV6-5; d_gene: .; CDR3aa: CASSSLGGKGETQYF; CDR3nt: TGTGCCAGCAGCTCTCTGGGGGGCAAGGGAGAGACCCAGTACTTC
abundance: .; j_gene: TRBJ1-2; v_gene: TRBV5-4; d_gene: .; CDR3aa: CASSTALTVGYGYTF; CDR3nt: TGTGCCAGCAGCACGGCTTTGACAGTCGGCTATGGCTACACCTTC
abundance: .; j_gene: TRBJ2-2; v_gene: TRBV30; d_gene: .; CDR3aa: CAWRSHRVLLVPGELFF; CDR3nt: TGTGCCTGGAGGTCCCATAGAGTACTACTAGTTCCCGGGGAGCTGTTTTTT
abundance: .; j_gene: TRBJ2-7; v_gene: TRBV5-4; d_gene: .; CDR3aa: CASSWGEGQSYEQYF; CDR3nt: TGTGCCAGCAGCTGGGGGGAGGGACAGTCCTACGAGCAATACTTC
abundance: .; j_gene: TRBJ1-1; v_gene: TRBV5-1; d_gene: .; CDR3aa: CASSLAGGNRKNTEAFF; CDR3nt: TGCGCCAGCAGCTTGGCCGGGGGAAACAGGAAGAACACTGAAGCTTTCTTT
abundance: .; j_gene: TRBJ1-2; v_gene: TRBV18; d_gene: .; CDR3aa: CASSTGAGEIYGYTF; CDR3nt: TGTGCCAGCTCAACCGGGGCAGGAGAGATCTATGGCTACACCTTC
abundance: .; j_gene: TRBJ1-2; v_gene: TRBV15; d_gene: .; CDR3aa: CATSTVPGFQDYGYTF; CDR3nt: TGTGCCACCAGCACAGTGCCAGGGTTTCAGGACTATGGCTACACCTTC
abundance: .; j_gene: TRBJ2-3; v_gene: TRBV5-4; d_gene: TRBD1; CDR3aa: CASSLGQGTSTDTQYF; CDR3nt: TGTGCCAGCAGCTTAGGACAGGGTACAAGCACAGATACGCAGTATTTT
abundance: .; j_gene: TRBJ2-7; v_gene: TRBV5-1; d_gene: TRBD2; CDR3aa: CASNPGGGVYEQYF; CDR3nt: TGCGCCAGCAATCCCGGCGGGGGGGTCTACGAGCAGTACTTC
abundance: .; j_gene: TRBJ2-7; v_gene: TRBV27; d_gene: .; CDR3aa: CASLRTASSYEQYF; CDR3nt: TGTGCCAGCCTGAGGACAGCTAGCTCCTACGAGCAGTACTTC
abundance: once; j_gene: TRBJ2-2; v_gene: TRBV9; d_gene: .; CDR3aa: CASSVTAGELFF; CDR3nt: TGTGCCAGCAGCGTTACGGCCGGGGAGCTGTTTTTT
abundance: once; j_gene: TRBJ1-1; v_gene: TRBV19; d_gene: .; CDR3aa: CASSISVVNTEAFF; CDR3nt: TGTGCCAGTAGTATAAGTGTTGTAAACACTGAAGCTTTCTTT
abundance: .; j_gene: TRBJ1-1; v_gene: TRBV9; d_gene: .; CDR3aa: CASSAGQNTEAFF; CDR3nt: TGTGCCAGCAGCGCGGGACAGAACACTGAAGCTTTCTTT
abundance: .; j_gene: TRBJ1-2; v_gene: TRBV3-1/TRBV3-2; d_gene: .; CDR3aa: CASSQDALSGYTF; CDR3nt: TGTGCCAGCAGCCAAGATGCGCTGAGTGGCTACACCTTC